Below, 11 T cell receptor beta chains from the same sample are listed, as sequenced in a study of CD8 T cells in ankylosing spondylitis. Points from the study as a whole: One TCR beta motif, made up of roughly 8 highly homologous variants, appeared characteristic of ankylosing spondylitis blood.

These TCRs' antigens remain unknown. TCRdb reprocessed the 5' RACE reads with MiXCR, giving one entry per CDR3 protein. This sample carries roughly 370,000 distinct CDR3 sequences, around 22% of them seen once, and the ten largest clones take approximately 16%. Sequences were obtained from blood, either unsorted or a sorted T cell fraction (not recorded which). These receptors all stem from a male donor with ankylosing spondylitis.

There are a few counts of this clonotype. This chain connects TRBV6-5 to TRBJ2-3; TRBD2 is a possible D gene (5 bases). This CDR3 contains 16 residues. V was trimmed by 2 bases and J by 0 bases, leaving 12 bases between them. Germline V gene data show CDR1 as MNHEY and CDR2 as SVGAGI. Here the CDR3 reads CASSYRGLTSTDTQYF. CDR3 DNA sequence: TGTGCCAGCAGTTACCGAGGACTTACTAGCACAGATACGCAGTATTTT.

The V gene is TRBV3-1, the J gene TRBJ1-1, with D unresolved. V shed 1 base and J shed 5 bases, with 17 bases lying between them. The germline V gene encodes CDR1 LGHDT and CDR2 YNNKEL (reference sequence). This CDR3 spans 16 amino acids. CDR3 in amino acids: CASSQGVGFLGTEAFF. CDR3 DNA sequence: TGTGCCAGCAGCCAAGGAGTTGGCTTCTTGGGAACTGAAGCTTTCTTT.

This clonotype was seen a few times. The chain is built from TRBV7-2 and TRBJ2-2; TRBD2 aligns across 7 bases. The CDR3 sequence is 14 residues long. J lost 5 bases, V lost 2 bases, and 2 bases had no gene match. Germline lookup yields CDR1 SGHTA and CDR2 FQGNSA. CDR3: CASSLLRETGELFF. The CDR3 DNA is TGTGCCAGCAGCTTATTGCGGGAGACCGGGGAGCTGTTTTTT.

The chain couples TRBV2 to TRBJ2-7; no reliable D call. The CDR3 is 16 residues long. From germline, CDR1 is SNHLY and CDR2 FYNNEI. The V and J ends lost 7 bases and 2 bases respectively, with 21 bases between them. The CDR3 loop reads CASTSPRQKRAYEQYF. For the CDR3, the DNA is TGTGCCAGCACTTCACCCCGACAAAAAAGGGCCTACGAGCAGTACTTC.

This chain joins TRBV14 and TRBJ1-3, with a possible D match to TRBD1 (5 bases). This CDR3 region has 12 residues. The germline CDR1 and CDR2 sequences are SGHDN and FVKESK. The V gene lost 4 bases and the J gene lost 4 bases, with 5 bases spanning the gap. The CDR3 nucleotides are TGTGCCAGCAGCCGGGGGGGAAACACCATATATTTT. Protein product: CASSRGGNTIYF.

The rearrangement uses TRBV28 and TRBJ2-5; D is perhaps TRBD2 (5 bases). V lost 3 bases and J 4 bases, leaving 12 bases between the germline ends. Germline V CDR1 and CDR2: MDHEN, SYDVKM. This CDR3 is 14 amino acids long. CDR3 residues: CASSFRGVRETQYF. The CDR3 DNA reads as TGTGCCAGCAGTTTTCGGGGTGTACGAGAGACCCAGTACTTC.

The chain links TRBV5-1 to TRBJ2-1; the D is unclear. V gave up 3 bases and J gave up 0 bases, with 13 bases separating them. Germline CDR1 and CDR2: SGHRS and YFSETQ. The CDR3 has 16 residues. The CDR3 coding sequence is TGCGCCAGCAGCTCGGAGCCGGCCAGCTCCTACAATGAGCAGTTCTTC. Amino acid sequence: CASSSEPASSYNEQFF.

V and J are TRBV6-1 and TRBJ1-2, with D unresolved. CDR3 length: 15 residues. Germline V gene lookup returns CDR1 MNHNS and CDR2 SASEGT. V gave up 2 bases and J gave up 4 bases, with 14 bases separating them. CDR3 sequence reads: CASSEISGVGYGYTF. In nucleotides, the CDR3 is TGTGCCAGCAGTGAAATTTCAGGAGTAGGCTATGGCTACACCTTC.

This clonotype was seen many times. The chain joins TRBV12-3 or TRBV12-4 to TRBJ2-3; 7 bases fit TRBD2. The CDR3 has 15 residues. Trimming at V came to 3 bases and at J to 3 bases, leaving 6 bases not matched to a gene. The CDR3 DNA sequence: TGTGCCAGCAGTTTTCCCCGGGGAGGGACAGATACGCAGTATTTT. Its protein is CASSFPRGGTDTQYF.

The chain combines TRBV30 with TRBJ1-6; D unresolved. This CDR3 region has 13 residues. The V gene's germline CDR1 is GTSNPN and CDR2 SVGIG (reference sequence). V lost 4 bases and J lost 7, with 11 bases in between. The CDR3 protein is CAWKPFGNSPLHF. The CDR3 nucleotides are TGTGCCTGGAAACCCTTTGGAAATTCACCCCTCCACTTT.

In this sample, this clonotype turned up once. The chain is built from TRBV3-1 and TRBJ2-1; the match to TRBD2 covers 11 bases. The CDR3 spans 19 residues. Per the germline V gene, CDR1 is LGHDT and CDR2 is YNNKEL (reference sequence). V was pared by 0 bases and J by 2 bases, with 9 bases of the junction left unmatched. DNA for the CDR3: TGTGCCAGCAGCCAAGACGTCGGGACTAGCGGAGGAACCTACAATGAGCAGTTCTTC. Translated, it gives CASSQDVGTSGGTYNEQFF.